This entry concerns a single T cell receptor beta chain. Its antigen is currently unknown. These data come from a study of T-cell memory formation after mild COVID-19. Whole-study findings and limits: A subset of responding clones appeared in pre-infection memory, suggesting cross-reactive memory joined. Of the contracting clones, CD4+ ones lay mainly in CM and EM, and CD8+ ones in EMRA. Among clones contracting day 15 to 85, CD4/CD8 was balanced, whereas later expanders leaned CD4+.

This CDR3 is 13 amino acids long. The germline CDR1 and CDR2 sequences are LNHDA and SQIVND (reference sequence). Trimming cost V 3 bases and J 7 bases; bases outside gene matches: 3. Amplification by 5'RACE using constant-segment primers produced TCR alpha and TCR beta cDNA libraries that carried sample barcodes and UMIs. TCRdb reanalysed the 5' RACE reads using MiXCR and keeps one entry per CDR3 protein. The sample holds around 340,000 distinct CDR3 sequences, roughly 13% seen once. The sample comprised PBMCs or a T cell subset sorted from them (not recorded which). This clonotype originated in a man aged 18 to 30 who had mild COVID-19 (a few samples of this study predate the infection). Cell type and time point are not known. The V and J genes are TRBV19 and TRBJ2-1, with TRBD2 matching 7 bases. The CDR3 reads CASSIREGNEQFF. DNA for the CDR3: TGTGCCAGTAGTATCAGGGAGGGGAATGAGCAGTTCTTC.